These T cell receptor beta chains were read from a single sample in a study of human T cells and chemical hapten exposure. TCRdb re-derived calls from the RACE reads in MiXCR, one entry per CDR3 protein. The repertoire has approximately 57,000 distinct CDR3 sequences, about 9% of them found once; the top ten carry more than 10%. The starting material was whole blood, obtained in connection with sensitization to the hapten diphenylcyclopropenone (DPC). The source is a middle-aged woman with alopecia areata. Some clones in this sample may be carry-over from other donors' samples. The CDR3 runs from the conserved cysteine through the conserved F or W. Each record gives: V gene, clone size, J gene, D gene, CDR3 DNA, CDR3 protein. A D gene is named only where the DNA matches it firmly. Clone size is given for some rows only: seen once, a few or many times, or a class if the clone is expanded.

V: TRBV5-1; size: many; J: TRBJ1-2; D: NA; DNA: TGCGCCAGCAGCTTGGACCGAGACTACGACTATGGCTACACCTTC; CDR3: CASSLDRDYDYGYTF
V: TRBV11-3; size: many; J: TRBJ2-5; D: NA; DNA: TGTGCCAGCAGCTTACGAGGCCAAGAGACCCAGTACTTC; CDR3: CASSLRGQETQYF
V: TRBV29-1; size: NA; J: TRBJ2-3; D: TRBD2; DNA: TGCAGCGCCGCTAGCGGGGGCCCGATAGATACGCAGTATTTT; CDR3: CSAASGGPIDTQYF
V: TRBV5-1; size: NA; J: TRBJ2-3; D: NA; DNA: TGCGCCAGCAGCTTGGAAGCAGGGAGGGATACGCAGTATTTT; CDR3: CASSLEAGRDTQYF
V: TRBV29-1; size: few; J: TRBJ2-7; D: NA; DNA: TGCAGCGTGCGACTGGCCTACGAGCAGTACTTC; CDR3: CSVRLAYEQYF
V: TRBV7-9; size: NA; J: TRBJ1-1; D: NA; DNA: TGTGCCAGCAGCTTACGATGGAACACTGAAGCTTTCTTT; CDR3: CASSLRWNTEAFF
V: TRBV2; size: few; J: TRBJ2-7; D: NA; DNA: TGTGCCAGCAGTGAGACCTCAGAGCAGTACTTC; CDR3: CASSETSEQYF
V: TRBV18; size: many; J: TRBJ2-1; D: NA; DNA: TGTGCCAGCTCACCCGGCTCCGGACGGAATGAGCAGTTCTTC; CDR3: CASSPGSGRNEQFF
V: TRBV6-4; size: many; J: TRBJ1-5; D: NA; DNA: TGTGCCAGCAGTGGTCAGCCCCAGCATTTT; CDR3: CASSGQPQHF
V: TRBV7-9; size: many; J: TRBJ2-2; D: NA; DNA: TGTGCCAGCAGCTTAGCACAGGCCGGGGAGCTGTTTTTT; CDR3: CASSLAQAGELFF
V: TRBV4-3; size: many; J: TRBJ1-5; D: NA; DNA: TGCGCCAGCAGCCAGGAGGTACATCAGCCCCAGCATTTT; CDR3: CASSQEVHQPQHF
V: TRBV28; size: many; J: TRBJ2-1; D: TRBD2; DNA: TGTGCCAGCAGTTCAGCGGGGGGGTTGTCCTACAATGAGCAGTTCTTC; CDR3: CASSSAGGLSYNEQFF
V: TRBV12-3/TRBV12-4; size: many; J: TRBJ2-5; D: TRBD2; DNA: TGTGCCAGCTCTCGGGGACTAGCGCGAGAGACCCAGTACTTC; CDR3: CASSRGLARETQYF
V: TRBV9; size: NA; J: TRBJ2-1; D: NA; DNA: TGTGCCAGCAGCGTCCGTGCAGTCTTCAATGAGCAGTTCTTC; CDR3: CASSVRAVFNEQFF
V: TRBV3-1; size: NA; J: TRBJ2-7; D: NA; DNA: TGTGCCAGCAGCCAAGCTGCTGAGCAGTACTTC; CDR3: CASSQAAEQYF
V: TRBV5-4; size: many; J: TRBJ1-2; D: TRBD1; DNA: TGTGCCAGCAGCTTAAACAGGGGGAGCTATGGCTACACCTTC; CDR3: CASSLNRGSYGYTF
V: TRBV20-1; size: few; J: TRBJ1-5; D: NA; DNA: TGCAGTGCTAGAGACAAGGACTCTCCTAGCAATCAGCCCCAGCATTTT; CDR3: CSARDKDSPSNQPQHF
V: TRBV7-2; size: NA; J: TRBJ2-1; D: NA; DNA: TGTGCCAGCAGCTTAGCCGGCGGGGCTTACAATGAGCAGTTCTTC; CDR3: CASSLAGGAYNEQFF
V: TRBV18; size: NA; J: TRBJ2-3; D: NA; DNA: TGTGCCAGCTCACCAGGACTACCGTCCACAGATACGCAGTATTTT; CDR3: CASSPGLPSTDTQYF
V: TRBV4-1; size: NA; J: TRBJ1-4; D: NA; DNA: TGCGCCAGCAGCCAATCGGCCACAACTAATGAAAAACTGTTTTTT; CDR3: CASSQSATTNEKLFF
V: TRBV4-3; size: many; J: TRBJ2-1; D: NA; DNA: TGCGCCAGCAGCCAAGATCAAAACGGCTACAATGAGCAGTTCTTC; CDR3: CASSQDQNGYNEQFF
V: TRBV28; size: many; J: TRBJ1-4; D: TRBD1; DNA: TGTGCCAGCGGGATACAGGGGGTCCATGAAAAACTGTTTTTT; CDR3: CASGIQGVHEKLFF
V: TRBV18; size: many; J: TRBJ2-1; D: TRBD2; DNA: TGTGCCAGCTCACCACCGAGTGGGCTAGCGGGGGCCAATGAGCAGTTCTTC; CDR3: CASSPPSGLAGANEQFF
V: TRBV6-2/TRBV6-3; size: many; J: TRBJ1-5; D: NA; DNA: TGTGCCAGCAACACGGGGGGCCTTAGCAATCAGCCCCAGCATTTT; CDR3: CASNTGGLSNQPQHF
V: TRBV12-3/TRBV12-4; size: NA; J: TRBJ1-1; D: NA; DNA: TGTGCCAGCATTAAGCAAACAGGCACTGAAGCTTTCTTT; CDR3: CASIKQTGTEAFF
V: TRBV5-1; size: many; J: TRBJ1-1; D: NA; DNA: TGCGCCAGCAGCTTGGCCCCTGGGAGTGGCACTGAAGCTTTCTTT; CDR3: CASSLAPGSGTEAFF
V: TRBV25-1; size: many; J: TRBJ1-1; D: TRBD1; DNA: TGTGCCAGCAGTCGACAGGGGGAAGCTTTCTTT; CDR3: CASSRQGEAFF
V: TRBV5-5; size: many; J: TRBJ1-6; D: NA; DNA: TGTGCCAGCAGCTTGGCGCCGGGGGCAATGGCCCACTTT; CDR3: CASSLAPGAMAHF
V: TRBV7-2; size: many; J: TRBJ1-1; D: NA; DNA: TGTGCCAGCAGCTCCGGACGGGCGATCCCTGAAGCTTTCTTT; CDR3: CASSSGRAIPEAFF
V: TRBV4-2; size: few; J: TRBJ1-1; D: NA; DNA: TGTGCCAGCAGCCAAGCGCCGGGGCAGAACACTGAAGCTTTCTTT; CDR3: CASSQAPGQNTEAFF
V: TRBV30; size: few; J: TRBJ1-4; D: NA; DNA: TGTGCCTGGAGTCCTTTCGGGACTGTGGCTGAAAAACTGTTTTTT; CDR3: CAWSPFGTVAEKLFF
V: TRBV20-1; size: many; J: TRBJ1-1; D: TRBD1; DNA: TGCAGTGCTAGGGAACAGGGGAGAACTGAAGCTTTCTTT; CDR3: CSAREQGRTEAFF
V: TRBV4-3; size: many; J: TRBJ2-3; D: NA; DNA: TGCGCCAGCAGCCAAGATAGCAGGGGGGAAACAGATACGCAGTATTTT; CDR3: CASSQDSRGETDTQYF
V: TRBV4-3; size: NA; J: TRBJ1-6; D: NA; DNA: TGCGCCAGCGGCCAACGGAGGGCTCCGGGTTCACCCCTCCACTTT; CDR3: CASGQRRAPGSPLHF
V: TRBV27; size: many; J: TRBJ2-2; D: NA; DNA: TGTGCCAGCAGCCCCCTCACGGGAAACCCCGGGGAGCTGTTTTTT; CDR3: CASSPLTGNPGELFF
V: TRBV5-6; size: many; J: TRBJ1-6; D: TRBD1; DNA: TGTGCCAGCAGCAGCCGGGACAGGGGGGTTGATTCACCCCTCCACTTT; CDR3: CASSSRDRGVDSPLHF
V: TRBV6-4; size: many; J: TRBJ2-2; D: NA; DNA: TGTGCCAGCAGAGCCGGGCGGGGCACCGGGGAGCTGTTTTTT; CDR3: CASRAGRGTGELFF
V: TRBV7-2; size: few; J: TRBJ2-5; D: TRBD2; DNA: TGTGCCAGCAGCCCCCCCCCTAGCGGTGAGACCCAGTACTTC; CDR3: CASSPPPSGETQYF
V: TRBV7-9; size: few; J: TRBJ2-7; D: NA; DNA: TGTGCCAGCAGCTCACACCTCTCGGGGGTGGGGGAGCAGTACTTC; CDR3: CASSSHLSGVGEQYF
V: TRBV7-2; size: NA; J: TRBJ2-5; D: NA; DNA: TGTGCCAGCGGAATGACGGACCAAGAGACCCAGTACTTC; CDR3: CASGMTDQETQYF
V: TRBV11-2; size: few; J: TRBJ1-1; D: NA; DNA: TGTGCCAGCAGCACAGACAGTGACACTGAAGCTTTCTTT; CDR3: CASSTDSDTEAFF
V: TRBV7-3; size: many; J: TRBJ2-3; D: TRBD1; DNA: TGTGCCAGCAGCTCCCCCCCAGGGGGTACGCAGTATTTT; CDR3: CASSSPPGGTQYF
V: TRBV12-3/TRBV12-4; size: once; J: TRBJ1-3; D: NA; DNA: TGTGCCAGCAGTAAGACCGGGACACCTGGAAACACCATATATTTT; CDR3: CASSKTGTPGNTIYF
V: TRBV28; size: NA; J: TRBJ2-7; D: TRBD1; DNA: TGTGCCAGCAGCCGAGGGGGCTTTGGGGTCGAGCAGTACTTC; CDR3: CASSRGGFGVEQYF
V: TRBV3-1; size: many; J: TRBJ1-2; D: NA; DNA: TGTGCCAGCAGCCCAGGGGTTAACTATGGCTACACCTTC; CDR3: CASSPGVNYGYTF
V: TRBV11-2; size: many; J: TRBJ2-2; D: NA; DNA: TGTGCCAGCAGTTCACCTGATGGTCGCACCTACACCGGGGAGCTGTTTTTT; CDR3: CASSSPDGRTYTGELFF
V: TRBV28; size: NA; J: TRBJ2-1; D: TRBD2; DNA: TGTGCCAGCAGTGCGTCCGGGGGGGCTTGGAATGAGCAGTTCTTC; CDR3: CASSASGGAWNEQFF
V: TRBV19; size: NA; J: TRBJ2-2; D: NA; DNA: TGTGTCAGTAGTATCATGGGGCCTCCGAACACCGGGGAGCTGTTTTTT; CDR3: CVSSIMGPPNTGELFF
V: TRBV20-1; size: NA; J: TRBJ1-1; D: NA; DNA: TGCAGTGCTAGAGATGGGCCGGGAGCTTTCTTT; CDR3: CSARDGPGAFF
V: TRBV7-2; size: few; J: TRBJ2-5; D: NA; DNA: TGTGCCAGCGGCCCTTTCGGGGTACAAGAGACCCAGTACTTC; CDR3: CASGPFGVQETQYF
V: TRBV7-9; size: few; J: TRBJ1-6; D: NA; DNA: TGTGCCAGCAGCTTAGGAGGGGGGAATTCACCCCTCCACTTT; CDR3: CASSLGGGNSPLHF
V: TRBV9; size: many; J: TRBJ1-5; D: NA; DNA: TGTGCCAGCAGCCCTCAACCGGACAGTAATCAGCCCCAGCATTTT; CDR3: CASSPQPDSNQPQHF
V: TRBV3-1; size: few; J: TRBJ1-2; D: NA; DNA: TGTGCCAGCAGCCAAGACTGGAACTATGGCTACACCTTC; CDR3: CASSQDWNYGYTF
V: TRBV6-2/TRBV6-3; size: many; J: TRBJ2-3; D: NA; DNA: TGTGCCAGCAGTTCTGGGGTTGGGACAGATACGCAGTATTTT; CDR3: CASSSGVGTDTQYF
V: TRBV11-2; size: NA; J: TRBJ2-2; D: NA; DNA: TGTGCCAGCAGCTTTAGACTCCCGAGGGGCACCACCGGGGAGCTGTTTTTT; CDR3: CASSFRLPRGTTGELFF
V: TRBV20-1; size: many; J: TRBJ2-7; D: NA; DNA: TGCAGTGCTAGAGGAGCGTCCTACGAGCAGTACTTC; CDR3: CSARGASYEQYF